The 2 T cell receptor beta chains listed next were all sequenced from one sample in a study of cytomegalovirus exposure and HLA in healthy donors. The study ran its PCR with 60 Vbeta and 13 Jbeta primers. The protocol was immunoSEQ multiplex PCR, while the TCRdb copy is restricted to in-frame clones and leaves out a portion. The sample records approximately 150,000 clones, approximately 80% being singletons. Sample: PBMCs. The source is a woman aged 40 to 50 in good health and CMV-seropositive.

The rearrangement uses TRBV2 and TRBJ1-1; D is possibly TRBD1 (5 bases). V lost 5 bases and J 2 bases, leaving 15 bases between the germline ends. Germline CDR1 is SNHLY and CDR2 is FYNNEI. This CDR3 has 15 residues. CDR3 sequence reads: CASSSGRGGNTEAFF. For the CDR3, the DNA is TGTGCCAGCAGTTCCGGGAGGGGAGGAAACACTGAAGCTTTCTTT.

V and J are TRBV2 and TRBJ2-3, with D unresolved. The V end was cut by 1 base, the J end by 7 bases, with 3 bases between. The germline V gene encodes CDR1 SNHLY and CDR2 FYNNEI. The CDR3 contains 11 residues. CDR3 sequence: CASSEDNTQYF. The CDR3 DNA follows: TGTGCCAGCAGTGAAGATAATACGCAGTATTTT.